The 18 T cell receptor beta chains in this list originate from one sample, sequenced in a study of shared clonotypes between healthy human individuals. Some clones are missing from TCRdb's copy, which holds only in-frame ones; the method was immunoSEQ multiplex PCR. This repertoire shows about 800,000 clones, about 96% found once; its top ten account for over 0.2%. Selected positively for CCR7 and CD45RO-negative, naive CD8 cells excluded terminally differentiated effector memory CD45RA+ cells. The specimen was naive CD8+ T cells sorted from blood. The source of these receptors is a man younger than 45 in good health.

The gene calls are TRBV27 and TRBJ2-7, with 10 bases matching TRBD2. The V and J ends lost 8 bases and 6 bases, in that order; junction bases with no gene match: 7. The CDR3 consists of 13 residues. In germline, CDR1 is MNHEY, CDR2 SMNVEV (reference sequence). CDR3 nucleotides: TGTGCCAGCTCCCACGGACTAGCGGTCGAGCAGTACTTC. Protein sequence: CASSHGLAVEQYF.

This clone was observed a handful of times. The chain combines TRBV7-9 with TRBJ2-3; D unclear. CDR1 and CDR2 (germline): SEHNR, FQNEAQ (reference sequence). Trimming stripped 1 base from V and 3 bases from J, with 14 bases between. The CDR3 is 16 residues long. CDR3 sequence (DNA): TGTGCCAGCAGCTTAGATTCTCTTGCGCCAACAGATACGCAGTATTTT. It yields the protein CASSLDSLAPTDTQYF. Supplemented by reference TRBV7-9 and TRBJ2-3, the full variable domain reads DTGVSQNPRHKITKRGQNVTFRCDPISEHNRLYWYRQTLGQGPEFLTYFQNEAQLEKSRLLSDRFSAERPKGSFSTLEIQRTEQGDSAMYLCASSLDSLAPTDTQYFGPGTRLTVL.

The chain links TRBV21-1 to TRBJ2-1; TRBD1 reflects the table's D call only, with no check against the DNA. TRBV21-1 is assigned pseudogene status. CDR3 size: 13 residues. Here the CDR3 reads CASSNAGYWEQFF. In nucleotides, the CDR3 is TGTGCCAGCAGCAACGCAGGGTATTGGGAGCAGTTCTTC.

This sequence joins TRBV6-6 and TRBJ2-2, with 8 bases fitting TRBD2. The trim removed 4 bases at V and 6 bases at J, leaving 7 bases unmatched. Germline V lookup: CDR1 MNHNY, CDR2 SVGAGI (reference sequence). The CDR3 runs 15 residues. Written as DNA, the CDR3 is TGTGCCAGCAGTTCCGGACTAGCCGCCCCCGGGGAGCTGTTTTTT. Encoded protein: CASSSGLAAPGELFF.

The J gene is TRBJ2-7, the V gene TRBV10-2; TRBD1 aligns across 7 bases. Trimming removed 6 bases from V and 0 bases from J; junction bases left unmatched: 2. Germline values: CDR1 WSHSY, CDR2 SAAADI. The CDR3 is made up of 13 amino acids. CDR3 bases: TGCGCCAGCAGGGACAGGTTCTCCTACGAGCAGTACTTC. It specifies CASRDRFSYEQYF.

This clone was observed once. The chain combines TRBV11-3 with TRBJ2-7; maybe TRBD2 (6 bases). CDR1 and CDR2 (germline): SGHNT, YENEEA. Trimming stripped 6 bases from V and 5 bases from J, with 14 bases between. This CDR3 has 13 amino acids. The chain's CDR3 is CASRGGASDEQYF. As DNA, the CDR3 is TGTGCCAGCAGGGGGGGAGCGTCAGACGAGCAGTACTTC. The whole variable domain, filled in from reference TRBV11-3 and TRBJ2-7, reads EAGVVQSPRYKIIEKKQPVAFWCNPISGHNTLYWYLQNLGQGPELLIRYENEEAVDDSQLPKDRFSAERLKGVDSTLKIQPAELGDSAVYLCASRGGASDEQYFGPGTRLTVT.

The CDR3 DNA reads TGTGCCAGCAGTTTGGGCAGTGACGTCAATCAGCCCCAGCATTTT. Amino acids: CASSLGSDVNQPQHF. This rearrangement joins TRBV6-5 to TRBJ1-5; D not certain. The CDR3 is made up of 15 amino acids. Germline V gives CDR1 MNHEY, CDR2 SVGAGI. The ends were cut back, 4 bases at V and 3 bases at J, with 13 bases in the middle.

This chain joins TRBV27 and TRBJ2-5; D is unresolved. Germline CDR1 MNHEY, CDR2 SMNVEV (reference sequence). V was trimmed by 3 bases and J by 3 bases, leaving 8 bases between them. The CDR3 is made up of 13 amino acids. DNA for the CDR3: TGTGCCAGCAGTTTCCAAGGTGAAGAGACCCAGTACTTC. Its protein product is CASSFQGEETQYF.

The CDR3 DNA reads TGTGCCAGCAGTACAGCTTTCGGAACCTACGAGCAGTACTTC. The encoded protein is CASSTAFGTYEQYF. This chain links TRBV27 with TRBJ2-7; D is unclear. CDR1 is MNHEY and CDR2 is SMNVEV in the germline V gene (reference sequence). The V and J ends lost 5 bases and 2 bases respectively, with 13 bases between them. This CDR3 spans 14 amino acids.

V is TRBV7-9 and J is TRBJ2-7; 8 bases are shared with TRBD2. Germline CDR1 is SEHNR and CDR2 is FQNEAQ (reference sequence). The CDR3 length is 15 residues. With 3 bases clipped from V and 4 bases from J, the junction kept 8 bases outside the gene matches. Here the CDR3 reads CASSLNSGSRYEQYF. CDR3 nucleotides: TGTGCCAGCAGCTTGAACAGCGGGAGTCGTTACGAGCAGTACTTC.

CDR3 nucleotides: TGTGCCAGCACTTCGCTCTCCTACGAGCAGTACTTC. It codes for CASTSLSYEQYF. The rearrangement links TRBV7-9 to TRBJ2-7, with D unresolved. The CDR3 spans 12 residues. Germline V gene data show CDR1 as SEHNR and CDR2 as FQNEAQ (reference sequence). Trimming took off 7 bases at V and 0 bases at J, with 7 bases between the two ends.

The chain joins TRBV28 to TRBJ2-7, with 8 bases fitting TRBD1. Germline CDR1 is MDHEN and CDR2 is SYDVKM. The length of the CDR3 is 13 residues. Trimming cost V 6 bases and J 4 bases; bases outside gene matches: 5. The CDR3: CASSFGTGYEQYF. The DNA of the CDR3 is TGTGCCAGCAGCTTCGGGACAGGTTACGAGCAGTACTTC.

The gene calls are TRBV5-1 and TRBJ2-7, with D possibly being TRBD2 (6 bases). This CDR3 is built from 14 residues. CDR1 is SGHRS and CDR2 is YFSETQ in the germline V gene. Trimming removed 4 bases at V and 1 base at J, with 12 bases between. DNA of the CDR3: TGCGCCAGCAGCACTTTTAGCGGATCCTACGAGCAGTACTTC. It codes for CASSTFSGSYEQYF. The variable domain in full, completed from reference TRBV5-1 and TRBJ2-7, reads KAGVTQTPRYLIKTRGQQVTLSCSPISGHRSVSWYQQTPGQGLQFLFEYFSETQRNKGNFPGRFSGRQFSNSRSEMNVSTLELGDSALYLCASSTFSGSYEQYFGPGTRLTVT.

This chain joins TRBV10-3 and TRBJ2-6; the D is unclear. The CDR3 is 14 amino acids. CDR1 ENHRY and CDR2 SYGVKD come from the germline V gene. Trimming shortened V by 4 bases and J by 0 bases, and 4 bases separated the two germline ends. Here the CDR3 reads CAISGSSGANVLTF. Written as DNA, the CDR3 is TGTGCCATCAGTGGAAGCTCTGGGGCCAACGTCCTGACTTTC.

CDR3: CASSSGGGPAYEQYF. The CDR3 nucleotides read TGTGCCAGCAGCTCGGGCGGGGGTCCGGCCTACGAGCAGTACTTC. J is TRBJ2-7 and V is TRBV11-2; 7 nucleotides agree with TRBD2. With 4 bases clipped from V and 2 bases from J, the junction kept 8 bases outside the gene matches. Germline CDR1 and CDR2: SGHAT and FQNNGV. This CDR3 is 15 amino acids long.

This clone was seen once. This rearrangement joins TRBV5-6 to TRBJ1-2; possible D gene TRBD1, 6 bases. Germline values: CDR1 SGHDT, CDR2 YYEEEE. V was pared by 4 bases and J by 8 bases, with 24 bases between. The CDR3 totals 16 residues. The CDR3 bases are TGTGCCAGCAGCCCACGATTGGAGCGAGACAGGCCGGGCTACACCTTC. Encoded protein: CASSPRLERDRPGYTF. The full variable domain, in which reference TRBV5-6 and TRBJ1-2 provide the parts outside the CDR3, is DAGVTQSPTHLIKTRGQQVTLRCSPKSGHDTVSWYQQALGQGPQFIFQYYEEEERQRGNFPDRFSGHQFPNYSSELNVNALLLGDSALYLCASSPRLERDRPGYTFGSGTRLTVV.

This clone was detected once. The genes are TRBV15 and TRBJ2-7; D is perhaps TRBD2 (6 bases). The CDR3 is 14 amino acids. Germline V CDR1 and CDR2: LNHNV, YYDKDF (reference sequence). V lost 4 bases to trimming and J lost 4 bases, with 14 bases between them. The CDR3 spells CATSIPRGSYEQYF. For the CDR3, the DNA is TGTGCCACCAGCATTCCTCGGGGGAGTTACGAGCAGTACTTC.

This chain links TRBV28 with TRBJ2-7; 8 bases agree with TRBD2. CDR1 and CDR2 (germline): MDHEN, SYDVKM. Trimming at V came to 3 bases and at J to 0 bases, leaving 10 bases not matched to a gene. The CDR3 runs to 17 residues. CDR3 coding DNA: TGTGCCAGCAGTTTTGTTGGGTTAGCGGGGCTCTCCTACGAGCAGTACTTC. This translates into CASSFVGLAGLSYEQYF.